This T cell receptor (beta chain) was recovered during a study of T cells in Graves' hyperthyroidism and ophthalmopathy. Using RNA transcripts as the source, TCR beta CDR3 regions were amplified. Using the HTBI primer set, a first-round RT-PCR was run on the TCR CDR3. TCRdb reprocessed the multiplex PCR reads with MiXCR, giving one entry per CDR3 protein. The sample lists approximately 740,000 distinct CDR3 sequences; 13% to 15% were seen once. Exclusion followed for patients with uncontrolled infection, other autoimmune disease, pregnancy or lactation. Source material for PBMCs was about 11 ml fresh peripheral blood. Points from the study as a whole: Ophthalmopathy, as predicted by the model, came a median around 6.7 months after the prediction. Peripheral blood also featured most of the thyroid clonotypes expanded above 0.001.

The CDR3 is made up of 13 amino acids. With V trimmed by 1 base and J by 3 bases, 1 base remained unmatched. Germline-derived CDR1 and CDR2 are DFQATT and SNEGSKA (reference sequence). The sample holds a few counts of this clonotype. The antigen remains unidentified. The receptor's source is a woman younger than 35 with Graves' hyperthyroidism. The sample comprised blood. This rearrangement joins TRBV20-1 to TRBJ2-7, with 9 positions matching TRBD1. The CDR3 bases are TGCAGTGCTAGAGGGACAGGGGACTACGAGCAGTACTTC. This codes for CSARGTGDYEQYF.